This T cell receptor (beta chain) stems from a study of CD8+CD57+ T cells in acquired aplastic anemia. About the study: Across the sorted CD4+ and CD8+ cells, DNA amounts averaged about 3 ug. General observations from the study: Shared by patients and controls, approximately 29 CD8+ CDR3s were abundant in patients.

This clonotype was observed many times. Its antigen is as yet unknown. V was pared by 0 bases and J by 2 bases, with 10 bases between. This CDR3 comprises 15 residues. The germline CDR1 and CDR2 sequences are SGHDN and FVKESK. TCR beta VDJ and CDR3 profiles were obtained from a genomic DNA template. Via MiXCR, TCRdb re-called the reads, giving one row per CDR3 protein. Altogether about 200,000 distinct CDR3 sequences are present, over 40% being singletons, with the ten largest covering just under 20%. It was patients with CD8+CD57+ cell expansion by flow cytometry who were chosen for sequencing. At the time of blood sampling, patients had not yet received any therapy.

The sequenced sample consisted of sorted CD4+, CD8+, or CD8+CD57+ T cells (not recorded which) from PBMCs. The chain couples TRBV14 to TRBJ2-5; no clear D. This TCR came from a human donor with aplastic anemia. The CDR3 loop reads CASSQDPALQETQYF. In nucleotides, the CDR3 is TGTGCCAGCAGCCAAGATCCAGCGCTTCAAGAGACCCAGTACTTC.